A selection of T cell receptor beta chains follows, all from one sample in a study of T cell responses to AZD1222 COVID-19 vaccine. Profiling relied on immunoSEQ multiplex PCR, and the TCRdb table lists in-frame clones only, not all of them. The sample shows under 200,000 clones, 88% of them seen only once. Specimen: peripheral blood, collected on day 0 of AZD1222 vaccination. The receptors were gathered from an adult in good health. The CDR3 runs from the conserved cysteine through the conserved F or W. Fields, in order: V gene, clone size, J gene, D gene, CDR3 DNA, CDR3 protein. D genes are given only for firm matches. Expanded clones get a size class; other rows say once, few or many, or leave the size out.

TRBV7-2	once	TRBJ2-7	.	TGTGCCAGCAGCTCTAGCTGGGCCACCACGTACGAGCAGTACTTC	CASSSSWATTYEQYF
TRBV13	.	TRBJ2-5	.	TGTGCCAGCAGCCCAGGGGCCTTAGCGGAAGAGACCCAGTACTTC	CASSPGALAEETQYF
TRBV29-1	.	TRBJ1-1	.	TGCAGCGCCTGGACCCTGGGTCCTGAAGCTTTCTTT	CSAWTLGPEAFF
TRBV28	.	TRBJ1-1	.	TGTGCCAGCAGTTTAGTGACACCCACTGAAGCTTTCTTT	CASSLVTPTEAFF
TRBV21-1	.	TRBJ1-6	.	TGTGCCAGCAGCAGCTCGGGGTGGGGACATCCGAATTCACCCCTCCACTTT	CASSSSGWGHPNSPLHF
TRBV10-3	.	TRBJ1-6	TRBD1	TGTGCCATCAGATCAGGACAGGATAATTCACCCCTCCACTTT	CAIRSGQDNSPLHF
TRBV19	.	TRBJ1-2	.	TGTGCCAGTAGTCTAATAACAGGTTATGGCTACACCTTC	CASSLITGYGYTF
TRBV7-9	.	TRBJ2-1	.	TGTGCCAGCAGCCCTCAAGATTCCTACAATGAGCAGTTCTTC	CASSPQDSYNEQFF
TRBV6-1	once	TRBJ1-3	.	TGTGCCAGCAGTGAACTGGGGCCTGGAAACACCATATATTTT	CASSELGPGNTIYF
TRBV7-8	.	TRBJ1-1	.	TGTGCCAGCAGCTTATATGGGGGCGGGGTCGTGAACACTGAAGCTTTCTTT	CASSLYGGGVVNTEAFF
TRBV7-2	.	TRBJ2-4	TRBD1	TGTGCCAGCAGCTTACACGGGACAGGTACCAAAAACATTCAGTACTTC	CASSLHGTGTKNIQYF
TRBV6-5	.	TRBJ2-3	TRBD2	TGTGCCAGCAGCCTGGTAGCGGGGGGTATGAGTACGCAGTATTTT	CASSLVAGGMSTQYF
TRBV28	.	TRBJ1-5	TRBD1	TGTGCCAGCAGGACTCGGACAGGGGGAGCTGATAGCAATCAGCCCCAGCATTTT	CASRTRTGGADSNQPQHF
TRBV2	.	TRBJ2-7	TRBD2	TGTGCCAGCGCGCGGACTAGCGGTAGTTACGAGCAGTACTTC	CASARTSGSYEQYF
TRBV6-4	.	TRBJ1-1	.	TGTGCCAGCAGTGTGGACTGGACTAAAGGAGAAGCTTTCTTT	CASSVDWTKGEAFF
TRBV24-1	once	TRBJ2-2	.	TGTGCCACCGCGGGTCTTACCGGGGAGCTGTTTTTT	CATAGLTGELFF
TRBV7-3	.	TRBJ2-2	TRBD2	TGTGCCAGCAGCTTAGGTGGCGGGGGACGGACCGGGGAGCTGTTTTTT	CASSLGGGGRTGELFF
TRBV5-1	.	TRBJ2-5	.	TGCGCCAGCAGCTTGAACACCCCGGAGACCCAGTACTTC	CASSLNTPETQYF
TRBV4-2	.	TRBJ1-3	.	TGTGCCAGCAGCCAAGTGGCGGGAAACACCATATATTTT	CASSQVAGNTIYF
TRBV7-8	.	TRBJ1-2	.	TGTGCCAGCAGCTTTGACCCTACTAACTATGGCTACACCTTC	CASSFDPTNYGYTF
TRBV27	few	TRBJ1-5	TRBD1	TGTGCCAGCACCCCTAGCCAGGGGGCATTTAGCAATCAGCCCCAGCATTTT	CASTPSQGAFSNQPQHF
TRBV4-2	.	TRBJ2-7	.	TGTGCCAGCAGCCAAGAGACAGGCCCCCTCAACTACGAGCAGTACTTC	CASSQETGPLNYEQYF
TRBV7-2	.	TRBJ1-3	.	TGTGCCAGCAGCTTATGGGCTGCAAGCACCATATATTTT	CASSLWAASTIYF
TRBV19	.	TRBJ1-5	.	TGTGCCAGTAGCGCCGGGAGGGGGGGGAATCAGCCCCAGCATTTT	CASSAGRGGNQPQHF
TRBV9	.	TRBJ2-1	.	TGTGCCAGCGGCAGGGATAATGAGCAGTTCTTC	CASGRDNEQFF
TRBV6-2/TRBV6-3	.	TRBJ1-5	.	TGTGCCAGCAGTTCAAGACAGGGCAATCAGCCCCAGCATTTT	CASSSRQGNQPQHF
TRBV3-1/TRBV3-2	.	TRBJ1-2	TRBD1	TGTGCCAGCAGCCAAACAGGCCGACAGGGGGGCAACTATGGCTACACCTTC	CASSQTGRQGGNYGYTF
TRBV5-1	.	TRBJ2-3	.	TGCGCCAGCAGCCCGGTGCCCAGCGGGCTCCTGGGGGATACGCAGTATTTT	CASSPVPSGLLGDTQYF
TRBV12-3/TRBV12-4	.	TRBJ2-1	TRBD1	TGTGCCAGCAGTGAAGGGACAGGCCGCCAGTTCTTC	CASSEGTGRQFF
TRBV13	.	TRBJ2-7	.	TGTGCCAGCAGCTTAAGCGGGTACGAGCAGTACTTC	CASSLSGYEQYF
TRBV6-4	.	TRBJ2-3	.	TGTGCCAGCAGTGAAGGGGGAGGCACAGATACGCAGTATTTT	CASSEGGGTDTQYF
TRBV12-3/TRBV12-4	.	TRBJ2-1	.	TGTGCCAGCAGTTTGGGGGTAGGCGATGAGCAGTTCTTC	CASSLGVGDEQFF
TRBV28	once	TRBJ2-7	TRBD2	TGTGCCAGCAGCCGCCTCGAGCGGGACTACGAGCAGTACTTC	CASSRLERDYEQYF
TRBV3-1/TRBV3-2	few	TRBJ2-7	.	TGTGCCAGCAGCACCCGGAAGGAGCAGTACTTC	CASSTRKEQYF
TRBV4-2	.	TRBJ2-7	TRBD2	TGTGCCAGCAGCCAAGCTTTGGGGGACTACCTATACGAGCAGTACTTC	CASSQALGDYLYEQYF
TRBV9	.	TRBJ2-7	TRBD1	TGTGCCAGCGGTCCCGGGACAGGGGGCTACGAGCAGTACTTC	CASGPGTGGYEQYF
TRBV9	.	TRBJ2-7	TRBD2	TGTGCCAGCAGCCCCGGGACTAGCGGGAGGGCCGTTGAAGAGCAGTACTTC	CASSPGTSGRAVEEQYF
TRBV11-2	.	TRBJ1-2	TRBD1	TGTGCCAGCAGCTCCCCCGGGACAGAATACTATGGCTACACCTTC	CASSSPGTEYYGYTF
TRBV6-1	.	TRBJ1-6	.	TGTGCCAGCAGTGATGGGGGGGGGACTTTTAGGAATTCACCCCTCCACTTT	CASSDGGGTFRNSPLHF